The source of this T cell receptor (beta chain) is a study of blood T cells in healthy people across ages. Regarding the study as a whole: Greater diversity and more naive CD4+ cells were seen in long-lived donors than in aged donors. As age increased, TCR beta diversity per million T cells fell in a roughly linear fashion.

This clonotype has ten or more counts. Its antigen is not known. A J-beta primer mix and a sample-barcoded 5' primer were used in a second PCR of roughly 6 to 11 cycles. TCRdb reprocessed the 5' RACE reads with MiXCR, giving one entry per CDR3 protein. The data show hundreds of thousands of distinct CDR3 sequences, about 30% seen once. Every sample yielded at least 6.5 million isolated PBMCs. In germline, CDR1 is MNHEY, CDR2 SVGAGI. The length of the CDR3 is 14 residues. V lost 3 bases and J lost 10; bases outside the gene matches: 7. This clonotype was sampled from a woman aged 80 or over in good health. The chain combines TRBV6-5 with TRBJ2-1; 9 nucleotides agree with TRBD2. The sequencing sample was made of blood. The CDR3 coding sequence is TGTGCCAGCAGTTATCGGGCGGGGGGGCTAGAGCAGTTCTTC. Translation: CASSYRAGGLEQFF.